Below, 30 T cell receptor beta chains from the same sample are listed, as sequenced in a study of T cell repertoires in aging, cancer and after chemotherapy. Peripheral blood genomic DNA, not sorted cells or RNA, was the template. Multiplex touch-down PCR with TRB-A/B primers amplified rearranged V-D-J TRB sequences. One entry per CDR3 protein, called by TCRdb with MiXCR from the multiplex PCR reads. Here the sample spans about 8,300 distinct CDR3 sequences, 25% to 40% being singletons. The sequencing sample was made of blood. These receptors all stem from a human donor in good health.

The chain employs TRBV7-9 and TRBJ1-6; 11 positions match TRBD1. V dropped 5 bases and J dropped 9; count of bases not matched to a gene: 3. Looked up from germline, CDR1 is SEHNR and CDR2 is FQNEAQ (reference sequence). The CDR3 contains 14 residues. DNA of the CDR3: TGTGCCAGCAGCCCCGGGACAGGGGGTTCACCCCTCCACTTT. Amino acids: CASSPGTGGSPLHF.

The V and J genes are TRBV20-1 and TRBJ1-1; TRBD1 matches 8 bases. Germline CDR1 DFQATT, CDR2 SNEGSKA (reference sequence). There are 16 residues in the CDR3. J was trimmed by 6 bases and V by 3 bases; bases with no gene match: 15. Written as DNA, the CDR3 is TGCAGTGCTAGTTCTTCGGACAGGGATTCAAATTCTGAAGCTTTCTTT. This encodes CSASSSDRDSNSEAFF.

This clonotype is termed medium-sized (0.01 to 0.1%). The chain combines TRBV29-1 with TRBJ2-1; a weak D match, TRBD1 (7 bases). V was shortened by 3 bases and J by 0 bases, with 9 bases between the two germline ends. Germline V gene lookup returns CDR1 SQVTM and CDR2 ANQGSEA. There are 14 residues in the CDR3. The chain's CDR3 is CSVDQGGSYNEQFF. The DNA for the CDR3 is TGCAGCGTTGACCAGGGGGGCTCCTACAATGAGCAGTTCTTC.

This sequence joins TRBV5-4 and TRBJ2-1; D not certain. V lost 1 base and J lost 4, with 12 bases in between. Germline lookup yields CDR1 SGHNT and CDR2 YYREEE (reference sequence). The CDR3 sequence is 15 residues long. The DNA of the CDR3 is TGTGCCAGCAGCTTGTCTAGTTTTACGTACAATGAGCAGTTCTTC. It yields the protein CASSLSSFTYNEQFF.

Sample share makes this clonotype medium-sized. This chain uses TRBV19 with TRBJ2-3, with no clear D. Germline V gene lookup returns CDR1 LNHDA and CDR2 SQIVND (reference sequence). The CDR3 extends over 13 amino acids. Trimming removed 8 bases from V and 0 bases from J, with 9 bases in between. The CDR3 is CASRQSSTDTQYF. The CDR3 DNA reads as TGTGCCAGTCGGCAGTCTAGCACAGATACGCAGTATTTT.

V usage is TRBV7-6 and J usage is TRBJ2-5; D assignment may be TRBD1 or TRBD2 (5 bases each). The CDR3 extends over 13 amino acids. The V end lost 10 bases, the J end lost 5 bases, and 17 bases lay between the germline ends. Per the germline V gene, CDR1 is SGHVS and CDR2 is FNYEAQ. The CDR3 spells CATSLPGLETQYF. The DNA of the CDR3 is TGTGCCACCAGTCTACCGGGGCTGGAGACCCAGTACTTC.

This clonotype is medium-sized by share. The chain links TRBV27 to TRBJ2-1; TRBD2 agrees at 8 bases. The CDR3 has 11 amino acids. The junction had 3 bases not matched to a gene; V was cut back by 8 bases and J by 9 bases. Germline assignment: CDR1 MNHEY and CDR2 SMNVEV (reference sequence). The CDR3 loop reads CASRTSGEQFF. CDR3 DNA sequence: TGTGCCAGCCGTACTAGCGGTGAGCAGTTCTTC.

This rearrangement joins TRBV6-2 or TRBV6-3 to TRBJ2-1; tentative D call: TRBD2 (6 bases). Trimming took 6 bases from V and 4 from J, leaving 10 bases between them. The CDR3 is 13 amino acids. Looked up from germline, CDR1 is MNHEY and CDR2 is SVGEGT. Written as DNA, the CDR3 is TGTGCCAGCAGCCGACTAGAGTACAATGAGCAGTTCTTC. Its protein is CASSRLEYNEQFF.

This clonotype is deemed medium-sized (0.01 to 0.1%). The J gene is TRBJ2-2, the V gene TRBV19, with 7 bases matching TRBD1. The CDR3 is 14 residues long. Germline loops: CDR1 LNHDA, CDR2 SQIVND (reference sequence). J lost 4 bases, V lost 6 bases, and 5 bases had no gene match. CDR3 protein: CASRVDRATGELFF. As DNA, the CDR3 is TGTGCCAGTAGGGTAGACAGGGCCACCGGGGAGCTGTTTTTT.

CDR3 nucleotides: TGTGCCAGCAGTGAAACAGGGAGAGGCTACGAGCAGTACTTC. Translated: CASSETGRGYEQYF. The chain carries TRBV6-1 and TRBJ2-7, with D perhaps TRBD1 (6 bases). There are 14 residues in the CDR3. V lost 2 bases, J lost 3 bases, and 11 bases lay in between. CDR1 is MNHNS, CDR2 SASEGT, per germline.

This clonotype was detected a few times. The rearrangement joins TRBV19 to TRBJ1-5, with 7 bases aligning to TRBD1. CDR1 LNHDA and CDR2 SQIVND come from the germline V gene (reference sequence). The CDR3 runs 14 residues. The V segment lost 4 bases and the J segment 7 bases; nucleotides outside the gene matches: 7. CDR3 DNA: TGTGCCAGTAGTAAAACAGGGGTGGGACAGCCCCAGCATTTT. Protein sequence: CASSKTGVGQPQHF.

This clonotype is medium-sized by share. V and J are TRBV6-5 and TRBJ1-4; perhaps TRBD1 as D (6 bases). This CDR3 has 15 amino acids. Trimming left V 6 bases short and J 7 bases short, with 18 bases between. The germline gives CDR1 MNHEY, CDR2 SVGAGI. The CDR3 protein is CASSRTSIQGEKLFF. The CDR3 DNA sequence: TGTGCCAGCAGCCGCACTTCCATACAGGGTGAAAAACTGTTTTTT.

A single count supports this clonotype. Because it lacks the conserved phenylalanine or tryptophan at the end, this CDR3 is likely a read error. V is TRBV11-2 and J is TRBJ2-4, with 8 nucleotides matching TRBD1. Trimming cost V 1 base and J 1 base; bases outside gene matches: 9. This CDR3 is built from 18 residues. Germline loops: CDR1 SGHAT, CDR2 FQNNGV. The CDR3 bases are TGTGCCAGCAGCTTAGGACGACAGGGGATTTTGGCCAAAAACATTCAGTACTTA. Its protein product is CASSLGRQGILAKNIQYL.

The rearrangement links TRBV6-5 to TRBJ2-7, with a weak D call TRBD2 (5 bases). V lost 0 bases and J 0 bases, leaving 12 bases between the germline ends. Germline CDR1 and CDR2: MNHEY and SVGAGI. The CDR3 has 16 residues. The CDR3 DNA sequence: TGTGCCAGCAGTTACTCTCTAGCCGAGAGCTCCTACGAGCAGTACTTC. Amino acid sequence: CASSYSLAESSYEQYF.

This clonotype is medium-sized within its sample. CDR3 sequence reads: CSVEDARGGVTGELFF. CDR3 nucleotide sequence: TGCAGCGTTGAAGATGCGAGGGGGGGCGTAACCGGGGAGCTGTTTTTT. The genes are TRBV29-1 and TRBJ2-2; D is possibly TRBD2 (7 bases). CDR1 is SQVTM and CDR2 is ANQGSEA in the germline V gene. There are 16 residues in the CDR3. The V and J ends lost 0 bases and 5 bases respectively, with 16 bases between them.

V is TRBV10-3 and J is TRBJ1-3; D ambiguous. Trimming removed 6 bases at V and 0 bases at J, with 9 bases between. Germline V lookup: CDR1 ENHRY, CDR2 SYGVKD. This CDR3 has 14 amino acids. The CDR3 nucleotides read TGTGCCATCAGGGCAGGAGACTCTGGAAACACCATATATTTT. This codes for CAIRAGDSGNTIYF.

The gene calls are TRBV18 and TRBJ1-2, with 8 bases lining up with TRBD1. Germline assignment: CDR1 KGHSH and CDR2 LQKENI. This CDR3 spans 15 amino acids. V trimming: 3 bases; J trimming: 7 bases; junction bases outside the gene matches: 10. The CDR3 here is CASSPLPQGDGGYTF. DNA for the CDR3: TGTGCCAGCTCACCTCTCCCACAGGGGGACGGTGGCTACACCTTC.

The V gene is TRBV12-3 or TRBV12-4, the J gene TRBJ2-3; D is unresolved. The CDR3 is 15 residues long. The V gene lost 6 bases and the J gene lost 2 bases, with 15 bases spanning the gap. The CDR3 region is CASSRFDSDTDTQYF. The CDR3 DNA reads as TGTGCCAGCAGCCGGTTCGATTCAGACACAGATACGCAGTATTTT.

This clonotype was seen a few times. The chain couples TRBV10-3 to TRBJ2-5; 9 bases agree with TRBD2. There are 15 residues in the CDR3. The V segment lost 8 bases and the J segment 5 bases; nucleotides outside the gene matches: 12. The germline gives CDR1 ENHRY, CDR2 SYGVKD. CDR3 coding DNA: TGTGCCATCCAAAATAGCGGGGGTCCCACGGAGACCCAGTACTTC. It translates to CAIQNSGGPTETQYF.

The rearrangement uses TRBV10-3 and TRBJ2-5; D is unclear. The CDR3 extends over 13 amino acids. V lost 9 bases and J 1 base, leaving 12 bases between the germline ends. Germline CDR1 ENHRY, CDR2 SYGVKD. The CDR3 DNA reads as TGTGCCATGGCATGGGCAGCCCAAGAGACCCAGTACTTC. Protein: CAMAWAAQETQYF.

The chain employs TRBV7-2 and TRBJ2-3, with 14 bases fitting TRBD2. The CDR3 contains 18 residues. V lost 5 bases, J lost 3 bases, and 10 bases stayed unmatched. Germline CDR1 is SGHTA and CDR2 is FQGNSA. CDR3 nucleotides: TGTGCCAGCAGCCCTATGACTAGCGGGGGGGAGAATACAGATACGCAGTATTTT. It codes for CASSPMTSGGENTDTQYF.

This clonotype came up a few times. The chain employs TRBV7-6 and TRBJ2-5; D unclear. The germline V gene encodes CDR1 SGHVS and CDR2 FNYEAQ. Trimming shortened V by 5 bases and J by 4 bases, and 8 bases separated the two germline ends. The CDR3 totals 12 residues. The CDR3 nucleotides read TGTGCCAGCAGCCGCCAGGCAGAGACCCAGTACTTC. It encodes CASSRQAETQYF.

This clonotype was seen more than once but under ten times. The rearrangement links TRBV5-6 to TRBJ1-1; 9 bases align to TRBD1. The CDR3 sequence is 15 residues long. The V segment lost 0 bases and the J segment 5 bases; nucleotides outside the gene matches: 5. Per germline, CDR1 SGHDT and CDR2 YYEEEE. Here the CDR3 DNA reads TGTGCCAGCAGCTTGGAGGGACAGGGAGGTACTGAAGCTTTCTTT. This codes for CASSLEGQGGTEAFF.

The chain couples TRBV19 to TRBJ1-3, with a tentative D call TRBD1 (6 bases). The germline V gene has CDR1 LNHDA and CDR2 SQIVND (reference sequence). V lost 4 bases and J 0 bases, leaving 13 bases between the germline ends. This CDR3 spans 16 amino acids. Written as DNA, the CDR3 is TGTGCCAGTAGTACCCCGACAGGACCCTCTGGAAACACCATATATTTT. This sequence encodes CASSTPTGPSGNTIYF.

This clonotype has more than one count but fewer than ten. This sequence joins TRBV2 and TRBJ2-3; TRBD1 matches at 7 bases. V lost 5 bases to trimming and J lost 6 bases; unmatched junction nucleotides: 2. Germline CDR1 SNHLY, CDR2 FYNNEI. CDR3 size: 12 residues. The CDR3 DNA reads as TGTGCCAGCAGTCAGGACAGGGATACGCAGTATTTT. It specifies CASSQDRDTQYF.

The chain employs TRBV12-3 or TRBV12-4 and TRBJ1-4; D is ambiguous. The CDR3 is 17 amino acids. V was cut by 3 bases and J by 3 bases, with 17 bases left in between. CDR3 in amino acids: CASSLAGGASPNEKLFF. In nucleotides, the CDR3 is TGTGCCAGCAGTTTGGCGGGCGGAGCGTCGCCTAATGAAAAACTGTTTTTT.

The chain carries TRBV7-2 and TRBJ1-6; D gene uncertain. Germline V lookup: CDR1 SGHTA, CDR2 FQGNSA. Deletions cut 0 bases from V and 9 bases from J, with 12 bases between. The CDR3 consists of 15 residues. This CDR3 is CASSLADVGGSPLHF. The CDR3 DNA follows: TGTGCCAGCAGCTTAGCGGACGTAGGCGGTTCACCCCTCCACTTT.

In this sample, this clonotype is medium-sized. This chain links TRBV27 with TRBJ2-2; D not resolved. The V gene's germline CDR1 is MNHEY and CDR2 SMNVEV (reference sequence). The CDR3 contains 9 residues. V was trimmed by 8 bases and J by 10 bases, leaving 5 bases between them. The CDR3 sequence is CASSQELFF. The CDR3 coding sequence is TGTGCCAGCTCCCAGGAGCTGTTTTTT.

The chain combines TRBV6-5 with TRBJ1-6; possible D gene TRBD1, 5 bases. The ends were cut back, 6 bases at V and 4 bases at J, with 10 bases in the middle. The CDR3 spans 14 residues. CDR1 and CDR2 from the germline V gene are MNHEY and SVGAGI. The CDR3 loop reads CASSLTVYNSPLHF. The DNA of the CDR3 is TGTGCCAGCAGCCTGACAGTTTATAATTCACCCCTCCACTTT.

V is TRBV15 and J is TRBJ1-5, with D perhaps TRBD1 (5 bases). The V gene's germline CDR1 is LNHNV and CDR2 YYDKDF (reference sequence). This CDR3 spans 16 amino acids. V lost 5 bases and J 1 base, leaving 15 bases between the germline ends. The CDR3 is CATSDLEGSSNQPQHF. The CDR3 coding sequence is TGTGCCACCAGCGACTTGGAGGGGTCCAGCAATCAGCCCCAGCATTTT.